A selection of T cell receptor beta chains follows, all from one sample in a study of technical replicates of blood from a few donors. The method was immunoSEQ multiplex PCR; TCRdb's version includes in-frame clones alone and lacks a portion of them. The table has 79,000 or so clones, around 96% seen once; the top ten hold roughly 0.3%. Sequenced input: T cells isolated from PBMCs. All receptors come from a human donor in good health. Both conserved end residues are part of each CDR3. The D gene is left open where the match is weak. Some rows mark clone size as missing; the rest say once, few, many or name a class of expanded clone.

NA NA TRBJ1-1 TRBV7-8 CASSSGQQGEGNTEAFF TGTGCCAGCAGCTCCGGACAACAGGGTGAGGGGAACACTGAAGCTTTCTTT
NA NA TRBJ2-2 TRBV4-1 CASSQDGTGQVNTGELFF TGCGCCAGCAGCCAAGATGGTACAGGGCAGGTTAACACCGGGGAGCTGTTTTTT
TRBD1 NA TRBJ1-1 TRBV28 CASSFFDRATEAFF TGTGCCAGCAGTTTCTTTGACAGGGCCACTGAAGCTTTCTTT
NA NA TRBJ1-2 TRBV10-2 CASSESAGLDGYTF TGCGCCAGCAGTGAGTCGGCAGGCCTCGATGGCTACACCTTC
NA once TRBJ2-6 TRBV7-6 CASRSSGANVLTF TGTGCCAGCAGGTCGTCTGGGGCCAACGTCCTGACTTTC
TRBD2 NA TRBJ2-7 TRBV5-1 CASSLGLAETYEQYF TGCGCCAGCAGCTTGGGACTAGCGGAAACCTACGAGCAGTACTTC
TRBD1 NA TRBJ1-1 TRBV12-5 CASGLEDREAGEAFF TGTGCTAGTGGTTTGGAGGACAGGGAAGCTGGTGAAGCTTTCTTT
TRBD1 NA TRBJ1-2 TRBV6-5 CASSSGQYRVRYTF TGTGCCAGCAGTTCGGGACAGTATAGGGTTCGCTACACCTTC
NA NA TRBJ1-1 TRBV2 CASSAPKGRGTEAFF TGTGCCAGCAGTGCCCCAAAGGGGAGGGGGACTGAAGCTTTCTTT
TRBD2 once TRBJ2-6 TRBV5-8 CASSLTGGGANVLTF TGTGCCAGCAGCTTAACGGGAGGGGGGGCCAACGTCCTGACTTTC
TRBD2 NA TRBJ2-3 TRBV6-1 CASSAPRERGGTDTQYF TGTGCCAGCAGTGCACCGCGGGAGCGGGGGGGAACAGATACGCAGTATTTT
NA NA TRBJ1-1 TRBV6-5 CASSREGTEAFF TGTGCCAGCAGTAGGGAGGGCACTGAAGCTTTCTTT
NA NA TRBJ2-2 TRBV29-1 CSVPLLTGELFF TGCAGCGTCCCCTTACTAACCGGGGAGCTGTTTTTT
NA NA TRBJ1-2 TRBV14 CASSQGWPHYGYTF TGTGCCAGCAGCCAAGGCTGGCCGCACTATGGCTACACCTTC
NA NA TRBJ2-1 TRBV6-5 CASSYGKGSNEQFF TGTGCCAGCAGTTACGGGAAGGGGTCCAATGAGCAGTTCTTC
TRBD1 NA TRBJ1-5 TRBV7-2 CASSPPGQNSNQPQHF TGTGCCAGCAGCCCCCCGGGACAGAATAGCAATCAGCCCCAGCATTTT
TRBD2 NA TRBJ2-7 TRBV5-4 CASSLGLAGGREQYF TGTGCCAGCAGCCTAGGACTAGCGGGAGGGCGCGAGCAGTACTTC
NA NA TRBJ1-5 TRBV28 CASRQGPDQPQHF TGTGCCAGCCGCCAGGGCCCCGATCAGCCCCAGCATTTT
NA NA TRBJ2-7 TRBV20-1 CSANILGGQYF TGCAGTGCTAATATACTCGGAGGGCAGTACTTC
NA NA TRBJ1-2 TRBV2 CASSEQATGTFYGYTF TGTGCCAGCAGTGAACAGGCAACTGGAACCTTCTATGGCTACACCTTC
NA once TRBJ2-5 TRBV2 CASSETIGVNEETQYF TGTGCCAGCAGTGAAACTATAGGAGTGAACGAAGAGACCCAGTACTTC
NA NA TRBJ2-7 TRBV28 CASSLFRVSSYEQYF TGTGCCAGCAGTTTATTCAGGGTAAGCTCCTACGAGCAGTACTTC
NA NA TRBJ2-7 TRBV28 CASRAGSYEQYF TGTGCCAGCAGGGCAGGGTCCTACGAGCAGTACTTC
NA NA TRBJ2-1 TRBV4-1 CASSPLETSTFYNEQFF TGCGCCAGCAGCCCGCTAGAGACCAGCACCTTCTACAATGAGCAGTTCTTC
TRBD2 NA TRBJ2-1 TRBV7-6 CASSWGLAGGGEQFF TGTGCCAGCAGCTGGGGACTAGCGGGAGGGGGTGAGCAGTTCTTC
NA NA TRBJ2-1 TRBV15 CATSSYPGSSRPYNEQFF TGTGCCACCAGCTCTTACCCAGGTTCCAGTAGACCCTACAATGAGCAGTTCTTC
TRBD2 NA TRBJ2-3 TRBV4-1 CASSLGLSRLFIAGESTDTQYF TGCGCCAGCAGCCTAGGATTGTCCCGACTATTTATAGCGGGAGAAAGTACAGATACGCAGTATTTT
NA NA TRBJ1-2 TRBV29-1 CSVLTGTSELSYTF TGCAGCGTCTTAACGGGAACCTCCGAATTGAGCTACACCTTC
TRBD1 NA TRBJ2-5 TRBV6-1 CASSLTGAGETQYF TGTGCCAGCAGTCTTACAGGGGCTGGGGAGACCCAGTACTTC
TRBD2 NA TRBJ2-3 TRBV2 CASGPGGSITDTQYF TGTGCCAGCGGTCCGGGGGGGAGTATAACAGATACGCAGTATTTT
NA NA TRBJ2-1 TRBV9 CASSSGGSYNEQFF TGTGCCAGCAGCTCAGGAGGCTCCTACAATGAGCAGTTCTTC
TRBD2 NA TRBJ2-1 TRBV10-3 CAISEEERELIYEQFF TGTGCCATCAGTGAGGAAGAGCGGGAGCTGATATATGAGCAGTTCTTC
NA NA TRBJ2-2 TRBV7-3 CASSLKPGELFF TGTGCCAGCAGCTTAAAGCCCGGGGAGCTGTTTTTT
NA NA TRBJ1-1 TRBV7-8 CASSRGGTEAFF TGTGCCAGCAGCCGTGGGGGGACTGAAGCTTTCTTT
NA NA TRBJ2-5 TRBV7-6 CASSFPAGYRKETQYF TGTGCCAGCAGCTTTCCCGCAGGGTATAGAAAAGAGACCCAGTACTTC
NA NA TRBJ2-7 TRBV25-1 CASSGHRKPYF TGTGCCAGCAGTGGCCACAGGAAACCGTACTTC
TRBD1 NA TRBJ1-1 TRBV28 CASSLLPGQGTEAFF TGTGCCAGCAGTCTTCTTCCGGGACAGGGCACTGAAGCTTTCTTT
TRBD2 few TRBJ2-7 TRBV5-1 CASSSGLAGGTNRGQYF TGCGCCAGCAGCTCGGGACTAGCGGGAGGCACGAATAGGGGGCAGTACTTC
NA once TRBJ1-5 TRBV11-2 CASSLGNQGINQPQHF TGTGCCAGCAGCTTAGGAAACCAGGGTATCAATCAGCCCCAGCATTTT
NA NA TRBJ1-3 TRBV5-1 CASSLAGGPGNTIYF TGCGCCAGCAGCTTGGCCGGCGGGCCCGGAAACACCATATATTTT
NA NA TRBJ2-7 TRBV7-6 CASSLPGAEQYF TGTGCCAGCAGCTTACCCGGTGCCGAGCAGTACTTC
NA NA TRBJ1-2 TRBV5-1 CASSLDRNSGYTF TGCGCCAGCAGCTTGGACAGGAACTCGGGCTACACCTTC
TRBD1 NA TRBJ2-7 TRBV11-2 CASSSGTGVYEQYF TGTGCCAGCAGCTCCGGGACAGGGGTATACGAGCAGTACTTC
NA NA TRBJ1-5 TRBV5-1 CASSFEGPTPQPQHF TGCGCCAGCAGCTTTGAGGGCCCGACCCCCCAGCCCCAGCATTTT
NA NA TRBJ2-1 TRBV30 CAWGGSYNEQFF TGTGCCTGGGGGGGGTCCTACAATGAGCAGTTCTTC
TRBD1 NA TRBJ1-5 TRBV19 CASSMADRSNQPQHF TGTGCCAGTAGTATGGCGGACAGGAGCAATCAGCCCCAGCATTTT
NA NA TRBJ2-1 TRBV27 CASSKAASYNEQFF TGTGCCAGCAGTAAAGCGGCCTCGTACAATGAGCAGTTCTTC
TRBD1 NA TRBJ1-4 TRBV29-1 CSVEGTGDATNEKLFF TGCAGCGTTGAAGGGACAGGCGATGCAACTAATGAAAAACTGTTTTTT
NA NA TRBJ1-5 TRBV5-6 CASSWGPNQPQHF TGTGCCAGCAGCTGGGGCCCTAATCAGCCCCAGCATTTT
TRBD1 NA TRBJ2-1 TRBV9 CASSGTGSSYNEQFF TGTGCCAGCAGCGGGACAGGGAGCTCCTACAATGAGCAGTTCTTC
NA NA TRBJ1-1 TRBV6-6 CASSYGGASTEAFF TGTGCCAGCAGTTACGGGGGCGCGTCCACTGAAGCTTTCTTT
TRBD1 NA TRBJ2-7 TRBV10-1 CASSENRGYEQYF TGCGCCAGCAGTGAAAACAGGGGGTACGAGCAGTACTTC
NA NA TRBJ1-3 TRBV18 CASSQGESSGNTIYF TGTGCCAGCTCACAGGGAGAGAGCTCTGGAAACACCATATATTTT